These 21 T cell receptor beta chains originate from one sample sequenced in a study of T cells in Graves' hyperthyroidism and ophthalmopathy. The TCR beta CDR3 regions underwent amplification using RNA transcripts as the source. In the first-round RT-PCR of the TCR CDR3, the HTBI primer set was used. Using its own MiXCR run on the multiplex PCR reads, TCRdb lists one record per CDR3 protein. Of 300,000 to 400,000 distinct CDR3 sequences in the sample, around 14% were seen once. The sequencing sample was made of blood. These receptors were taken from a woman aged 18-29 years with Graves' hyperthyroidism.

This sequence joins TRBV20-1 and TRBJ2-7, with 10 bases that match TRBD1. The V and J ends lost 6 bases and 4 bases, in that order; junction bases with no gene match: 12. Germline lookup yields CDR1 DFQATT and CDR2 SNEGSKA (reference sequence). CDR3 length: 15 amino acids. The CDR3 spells CSANYRDRGKYEQYF. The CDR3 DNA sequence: TGCAGTGCGAATTACCGGGACAGGGGCAAATACGAGCAGTACTTC.

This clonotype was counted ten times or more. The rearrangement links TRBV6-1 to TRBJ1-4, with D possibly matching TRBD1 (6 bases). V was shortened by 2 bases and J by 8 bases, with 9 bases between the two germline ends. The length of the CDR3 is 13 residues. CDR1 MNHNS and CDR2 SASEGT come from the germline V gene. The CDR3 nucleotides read TGTGCCAGCAGTGAAACCAGGGGCGAAAAACTGTTTTTT. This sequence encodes CASSETRGEKLFF.

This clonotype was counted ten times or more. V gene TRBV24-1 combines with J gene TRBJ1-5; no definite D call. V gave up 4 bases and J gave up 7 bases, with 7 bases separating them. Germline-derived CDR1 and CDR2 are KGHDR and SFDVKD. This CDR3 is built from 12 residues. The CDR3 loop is CATSEPGQPQHF. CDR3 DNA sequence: TGTGCCACCAGTGAGCCCGGACAGCCCCAGCATTTT.

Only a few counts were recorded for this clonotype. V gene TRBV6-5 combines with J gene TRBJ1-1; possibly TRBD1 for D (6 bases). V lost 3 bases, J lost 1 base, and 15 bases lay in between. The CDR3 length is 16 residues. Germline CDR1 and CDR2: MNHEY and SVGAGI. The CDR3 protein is CASSYNGQRGNTEAFF. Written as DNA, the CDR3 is TGTGCCAGCAGTTATAACGGACAGAGGGGGAACACTGAAGCTTTCTTT.

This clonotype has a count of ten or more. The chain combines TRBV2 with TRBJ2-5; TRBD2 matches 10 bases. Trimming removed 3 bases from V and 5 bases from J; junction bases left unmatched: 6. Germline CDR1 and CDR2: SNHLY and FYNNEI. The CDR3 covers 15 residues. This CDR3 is CASSEWTSGRETQYF. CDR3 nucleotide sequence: TGTGCCAGCAGTGAGTGGACTAGCGGCCGGGAGACCCAGTACTTC.

The CDR3 bases are TGTGCCACCAGCAGAGAAGGTCAAGGGGCGTCGGACGAGCAGTACTTC. Amino acid sequence: CATSREGQGASDEQYF. This chain joins TRBV15 and TRBJ2-7, with D possibly matching TRBD1 (5 bases). The CDR3 consists of 16 residues. Trimming left V 0 bases short and J 5 bases short, with 17 bases between. CDR1 is LNHNV, CDR2 YYDKDF, per germline (reference sequence).

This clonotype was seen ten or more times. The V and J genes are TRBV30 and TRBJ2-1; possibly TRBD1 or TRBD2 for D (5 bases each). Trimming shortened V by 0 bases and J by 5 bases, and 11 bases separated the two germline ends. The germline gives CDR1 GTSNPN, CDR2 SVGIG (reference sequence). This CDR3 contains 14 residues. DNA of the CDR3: TGTGCCTGGAGTGTAGGGGCGGGTGACAATGAGCAGTTCTTC. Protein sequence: CAWSVGAGDNEQFF.

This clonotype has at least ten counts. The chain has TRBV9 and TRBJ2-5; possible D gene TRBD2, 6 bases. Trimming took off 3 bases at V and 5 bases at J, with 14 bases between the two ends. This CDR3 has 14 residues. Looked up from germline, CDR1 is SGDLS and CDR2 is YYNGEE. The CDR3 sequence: CASSATEGAETQYF. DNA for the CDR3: TGTGCCAGCAGCGCAACGGAGGGAGCGGAGACCCAGTACTTC. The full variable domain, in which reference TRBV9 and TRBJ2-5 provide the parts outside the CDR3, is DSGVTQTPKHLITATGQRVTLRCSPRSGDLSVYWYQQSLDQGLQFLIQYYNGEERAKGNILERFSAQQFPDLHSELNLSSLELGDSALYFCASSATEGAETQYFGPGTRLLVL.

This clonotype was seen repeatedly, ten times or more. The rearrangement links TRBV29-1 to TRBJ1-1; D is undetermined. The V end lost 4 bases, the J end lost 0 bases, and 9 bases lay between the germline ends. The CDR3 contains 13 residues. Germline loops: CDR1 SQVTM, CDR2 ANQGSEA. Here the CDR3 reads CSVATGLNTEAFF. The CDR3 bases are TGCAGCGTTGCAACGGGCTTGAACACTGAAGCTTTCTTT. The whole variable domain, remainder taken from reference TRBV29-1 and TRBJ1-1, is SAVISQKPSRDICQRGTSLTIQCQVDSQVTMMFWYRQQPGQSLTLIATANQGSEATYESGFVIDKFPISRPNLTFSTLTVSNMSPEDSSIYLCSVATGLNTEAFFGQGTRLTVV.

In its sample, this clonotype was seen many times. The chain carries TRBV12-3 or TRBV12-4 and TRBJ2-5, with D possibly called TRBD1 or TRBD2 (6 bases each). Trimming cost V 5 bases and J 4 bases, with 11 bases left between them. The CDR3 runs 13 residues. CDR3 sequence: CASSLQGGETQYF. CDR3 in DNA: TGTGCCAGCAGTCTACAGGGAGGAGAGACCCAGTACTTC.

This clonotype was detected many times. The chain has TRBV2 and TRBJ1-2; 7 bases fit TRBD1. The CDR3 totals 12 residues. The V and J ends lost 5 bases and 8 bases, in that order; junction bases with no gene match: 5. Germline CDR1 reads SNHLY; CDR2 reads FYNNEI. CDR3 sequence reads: CASSLTGVGYTF. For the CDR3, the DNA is TGTGCCAGCAGTTTAACAGGGGTCGGCTACACCTTC. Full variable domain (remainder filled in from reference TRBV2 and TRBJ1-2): EPEVTQTPSHQVTQMGQEVILRCVPISNHLYFYWYRQILGQKVEFLVSFYNNEISEKSEIFDDQFSVERPDGSNFTLKIRSTKLEDSAMYFCASSLTGVGYTFGSGTRLTVV.

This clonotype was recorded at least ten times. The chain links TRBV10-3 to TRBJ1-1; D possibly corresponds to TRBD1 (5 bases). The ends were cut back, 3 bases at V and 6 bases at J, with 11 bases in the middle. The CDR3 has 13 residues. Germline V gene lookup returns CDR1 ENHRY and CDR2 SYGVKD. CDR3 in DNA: TGTGCCATCAGTGACTCAGGGTTAGCTGAAGCTTTCTTT. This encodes CAISDSGLAEAFF.

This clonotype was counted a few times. CDR3 nucleotide sequence: TGTGCCAGCAGCTCTACTGTGAGTAAGGATCAGCCCCAGCATTTT. This sequence encodes CASSSTVSKDQPQHF. This chain links TRBV4-2 with TRBJ1-5; D ambiguous. CDR3 length: 15 amino acids. V gave up 5 bases and J gave up 5 bases, with 16 bases separating them. The germline V gene has CDR1 LGHNA and CDR2 YNFKEQ.

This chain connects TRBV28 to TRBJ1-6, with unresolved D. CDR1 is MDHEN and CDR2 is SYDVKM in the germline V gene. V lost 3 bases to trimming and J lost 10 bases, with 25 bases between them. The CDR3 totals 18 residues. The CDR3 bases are TGTGCCAGCAGTTTTCCGGCTATAGGTCGGATCCAAAAATCACCCCTCCACTTT. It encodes CASSFPAIGRIQKSPLHF.

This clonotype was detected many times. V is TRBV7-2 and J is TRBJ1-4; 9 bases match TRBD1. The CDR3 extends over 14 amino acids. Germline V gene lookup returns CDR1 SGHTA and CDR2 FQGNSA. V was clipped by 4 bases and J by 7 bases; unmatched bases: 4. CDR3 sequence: CASSYRQGGEKLFF. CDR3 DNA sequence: TGTGCCAGCAGCTATCGACAGGGGGGTGAAAAACTGTTTTTT.

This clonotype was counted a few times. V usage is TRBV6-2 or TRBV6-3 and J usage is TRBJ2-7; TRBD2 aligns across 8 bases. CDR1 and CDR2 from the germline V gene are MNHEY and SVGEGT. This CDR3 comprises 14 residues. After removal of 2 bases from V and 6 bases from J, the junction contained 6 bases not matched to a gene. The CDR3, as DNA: TGTGCCAGCAGTTACGGGACTAGGGGATCCGAGCAGTACTTC. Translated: CASSYGTRGSEQYF.

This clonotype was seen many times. CDR3 sequence reads: CASSLVGGLAGADEQFF. The CDR3 DNA sequence: TGTGCCAGCAGCTTAGTCGGGGGACTAGCGGGAGCAGATGAGCAGTTCTTC. The chain recombines TRBV7-8 with TRBJ2-1; 14 bases map to TRBD2. From germline, CDR1 is SGHVS and CDR2 FQNEAQ. V trimming: 1 base; J trimming: 8 bases; junction bases outside the gene matches: 7. The CDR3 sequence is 17 residues long. The entire variable domain, with the rest obtained from reference TRBV7-8 and TRBJ2-1, is as follows: GAGVSQSPRYKVAKRGQDVALRCDPISGHVSLFWYQQALGQGPEFLTYFQNEAQLDKSGLPSDRFFAERPEGSVSTLKIQRTQQEDSAVYLCASSLVGGLAGADEQFFGPGTRLTVL.

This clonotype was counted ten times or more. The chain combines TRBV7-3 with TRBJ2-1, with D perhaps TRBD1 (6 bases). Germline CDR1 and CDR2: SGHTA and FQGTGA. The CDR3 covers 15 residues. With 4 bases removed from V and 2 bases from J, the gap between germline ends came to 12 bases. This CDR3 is CASSSSGATYNEQFF. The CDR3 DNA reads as TGTGCCAGCAGCTCCTCAGGGGCTACCTACAATGAGCAGTTCTTC.

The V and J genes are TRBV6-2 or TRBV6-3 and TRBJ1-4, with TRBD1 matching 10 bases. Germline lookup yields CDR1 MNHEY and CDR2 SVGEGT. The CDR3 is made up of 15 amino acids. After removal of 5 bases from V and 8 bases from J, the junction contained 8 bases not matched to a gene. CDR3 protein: CASSRAGTGEEKLFF. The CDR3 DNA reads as TGTGCCAGCAGTCGGGCCGGGACAGGGGAAGAAAAACTGTTTTTT.

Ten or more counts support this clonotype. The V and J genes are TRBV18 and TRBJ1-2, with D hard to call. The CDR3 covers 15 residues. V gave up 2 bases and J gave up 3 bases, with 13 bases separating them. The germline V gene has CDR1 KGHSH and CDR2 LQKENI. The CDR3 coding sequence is TGTGCCAGCTCACCAACGCAGGCGGCAGACTATGGCTACACCTTC. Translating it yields CASSPTQAADYGYTF.

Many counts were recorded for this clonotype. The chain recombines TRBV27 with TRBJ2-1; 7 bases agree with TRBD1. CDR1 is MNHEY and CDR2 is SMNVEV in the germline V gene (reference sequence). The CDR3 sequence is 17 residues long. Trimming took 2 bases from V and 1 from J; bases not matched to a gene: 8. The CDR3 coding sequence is TGTGCCAGCAGTTTAGCCCCCGGGACAGTTTCCTACAATGAGCAGTTCTTC. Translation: CASSLAPGTVSYNEQFF.